The next 25 T cell receptor beta chains were all read from a single sample in a study of tumor T cells in aggressive B-cell lymphoma. The data were produced by immunoSEQ multiplex PCR, yet TCRdb's version contains in-frame clones alone and is incomplete. The sample lists roughly 600 clones, approximately 88% occurring once. The sequencing sample was made of tumor tissue. The source of these receptors is an adult with diffuse large B cell lymphoma.

The chain employs TRBV4-1 and TRBJ1-1; TRBD1 matches 7 bases. V lost 1 base and J lost 5; bases outside the gene matches: 10. The germline CDR1 and CDR2 sequences are MGHRA and YSYEKL. The CDR3 is made up of 16 amino acids. CDR3: CASSQGGGASWTEAFF. The CDR3 DNA sequence: TGCGCCAGCAGCCAAGGAGGGGGCGCTAGTTGGACTGAAGCTTTCTTT.

The V call is TRBV19, the J call TRBJ1-5; maybe TRBD1 (6 bases). Trimming removed 7 bases at V and 7 bases at J, with 23 bases between. The V gene's germline CDR1 is LNHDA and CDR2 SQIVND (reference sequence). The CDR3 runs to 16 residues. The CDR3 loop is CASTKSGRGFGQPQHF. CDR3 bases: TGTGCCAGTACCAAATCGGGCAGGGGTTTTGGACAGCCCCAGCATTTT.

V and J are TRBV6-5 and TRBJ1-3, with D unclear. This CDR3 region has 14 residues. The V end was cut by 5 bases, the J end by 0 bases, with 8 bases between. Looked up from germline, CDR1 is MNHEY and CDR2 is SVGAGI. CDR3 amino acids: CASSPAGSGNTIYF. The CDR3 DNA is TGTGCCAGCAGTCCCGCGGGCTCTGGAAACACCATATATTTT.

The V and J genes are TRBV29-1 and TRBJ2-5; D not certain. The germline V gene encodes CDR1 SQVTM and CDR2 ANQGSEA. CDR3 length: 15 residues. Trimming stripped 2 bases from V and 1 base from J, with 14 bases between. CDR3 residues: CSVEINLVFQETQYF. The DNA for the CDR3 is TGCAGCGTTGAAATTAACTTGGTTTTCCAAGAGACCCAGTACTTC.

V and J are TRBV7-6 and TRBJ2-5; TRBD2 agrees at 10 bases. Germline loops: CDR1 SGHVS, CDR2 FNYEAQ. The trim removed 5 bases at V and 6 bases at J, leaving 6 bases unmatched. CDR3 size: 14 residues. As DNA, the CDR3 is TGTGCCAGCAGCCCACCAGCGGGGGGGCAGACCCAGTACTTC. Residues: CASSPPAGGQTQYF.

The chain joins TRBV14 to TRBJ2-3, with D possibly TRBD1 on 7 matching bases. The V and J ends lost 4 bases and 2 bases respectively, with 16 bases between them. CDR1 is SGHDN, CDR2 FVKESK, per germline. The CDR3 is 16 amino acids. The CDR3 loop reads CASSPWRGQNTDTQYF. The CDR3 DNA is TGTGCCAGCAGCCCGTGGCGGGGACAGAACACAGATACGCAGTATTTT.

For this clone: Here the CDR3 omits its conserved ending phenylalanine or tryptophan, so a read error is the likely source. The V call is TRBV2, the J call TRBJ1-1; D gene ambiguous. The CDR3 covers 11 residues. V dropped 6 bases and J dropped 1 base, with 3 bases sitting between them. Germline assignment: CDR1 SNHLY and CDR2 FYNNEI. This CDR3 is CASSRNTEAFL. CDR3 DNA sequence: TGTGCCAGCAGCAGGAACACTGAAGCTTTCCTT.

The V call is TRBV9, the J call TRBJ2-1; 9 bases align to TRBD2. Germline values: CDR1 SGDLS, CDR2 YYNGEE. This CDR3 has 15 residues. J lost 1 base, V lost 4 bases, and 3 bases had no gene match. The CDR3 DNA sequence: TGTGCCAGCAGCCCTGGACTAGCGTCCTACAATGAGCAGTTCTTC. Its translation is CASSPGLASYNEQFF.

This clone turned up a few times. Other DNA sequences of this sample code for an identical CDR3. CDR3 sequence (DNA): TGTGCCTGGAGTCCTATGAACACTGAAGCTTTCTTT. It translates to CAWSPMNTEAFF. The chain carries TRBV30 and TRBJ1-1; D gene ambiguous. CDR3 length equals 12 residues. Trimming left V 2 bases short and J 0 bases short, with 4 bases between. Germline V gene lookup returns CDR1 GTSNPN and CDR2 SVGIG (reference sequence).

This chain links TRBV2 with TRBJ1-5; 9 nucleotides match TRBD1. The CDR3 has 14 amino acids. Germline V gives CDR1 SNHLY, CDR2 FYNNEI. V trimming: 6 bases; J trimming: 4 bases; junction bases outside the gene matches: 4. CDR3 in DNA: TGTGCCAGCAGGGGACAGGGCCCTAATCAGCCCCAGCATTTT. Translation: CASRGQGPNQPQHF.

This clone occurred once. The rearrangement joins TRBV5-1 to TRBJ2-7; 8 positions agree with TRBD1. Trimming cost V 1 base and J 4 bases; bases outside gene matches: 1. This CDR3 region has 13 residues. Germline V gives CDR1 SGHRS, CDR2 YFSETQ. In DNA, the CDR3 is TGCGCCAGCAGCTTGACAGGGGGGTACGAGCAGTACTTC. It translates to CASSLTGGYEQYF. Using reference TRBV5-1 and TRBJ2-7 for the parts outside the CDR3, the full variable domain is KAGVTQTPRYLIKTRGQQVTLSCSPISGHRSVSWYQQTPGQGLQFLFEYFSETQRNKGNFPGRFSGRQFSNSRSEMNVSTLELGDSALYLCASSLTGGYEQYFGPGTRLTVT.

This clone was recorded once. The V and J genes are TRBV7-7 and TRBJ2-6; D ambiguous. V shed 5 bases and J shed 5 bases, with 13 bases lying between them. This CDR3 region has 15 residues. Germline V gene lookup returns CDR1 SSHAT and CDR2 FNYEAQ (reference sequence). DNA of the CDR3: TGTGCCAGCAGCCTGCCTAGAAGTCGGGCCAACGTCCTGACTTTC. Translated, it gives CASSLPRSRANVLTF.

The rearrangement uses TRBV18 and TRBJ2-5, with TRBD2 as a possible D gene (5 bases). The CDR3 has 13 amino acids. Trimming removed 2 bases at V and 4 bases at J, with 8 bases between. The V gene's germline CDR1 is KGHSH and CDR2 LQKENI. CDR3 region: CASSPMGRETQYF. The CDR3 DNA reads TGTGCCAGCTCACCAATGGGGAGAGAGACCCAGTACTTC. Full variable domain (outside the CDR3, taken from reference TRBV18 and TRBJ2-5): NAGVMQNPRHLVRRRGQEARLRCSPMKGHSHVYWYRQLPEEGLKFMVYLQKENIIDESGMPKERFSAEFPKEGPSILRIQQVVRGDSAAYFCASSPMGRETQYFGPGTRLLVL.

This chain connects TRBV19 to TRBJ1-4; 8 nucleotides agree with TRBD1. The CDR3 sequence is 16 residues long. The J segment lost 7 bases and the V segment lost 2 bases, leaving 9 bases of the junction unmatched. Germline V gene data show CDR1 as LNHDA and CDR2 as SQIVND (reference sequence). The CDR3 protein is CASSIQTGEITEKLFF. The CDR3 nucleotides are TGTGCCAGTAGTATACAGACAGGGGAGATTACTGAAAAACTGTTTTTT.

The rearrangement joins TRBV19 to TRBJ2-3, with 8 bases matching TRBD2. Germline lookup yields CDR1 LNHDA and CDR2 SQIVND (reference sequence). The CDR3 runs 15 residues. Trimming at V came to 6 bases and at J to 5 bases, leaving 10 bases not matched to a gene. CDR3 sequence (DNA): TGTGCCAGTAGCATCGGGGGGGCCTCCATAGATACGCAGTATTTT. This translates into CASSIGGASIDTQYF.

The V call is TRBV18, the J call TRBJ1-4; TRBD1 matches at 7 bases. Trimming at V came to 3 bases and at J to 6 bases, leaving 10 bases not matched to a gene. The CDR3 runs 16 residues. CDR1 and CDR2 from the germline V gene are KGHSH and LQKENI. The CDR3: CASSPFDRVGDEKLFF. The CDR3 DNA reads as TGTGCCAGCTCACCCTTTGACAGGGTTGGGGATGAAAAACTGTTTTTT.

The chain links TRBV30 to TRBJ1-4; D possibly corresponds to TRBD1 (5 bases). The CDR3 runs 14 residues. Germline values: CDR1 GTSNPN, CDR2 SVGIG (reference sequence). Trimming shortened V by 2 bases and J by 12 bases, and 19 bases separated the two germline ends. The CDR3 here is CAWSYWVGQGELFF. The CDR3 region has the DNA TGTGCCTGGAGTTATTGGGTTGGGCAAGGGGAACTGTTTTTT.

A single count supports this clone. The chain has TRBV27 and TRBJ1-2; D remains unclear. This CDR3 has 14 amino acids. The V gene lost 3 bases and the J gene lost 7 bases, with 15 bases spanning the gap. CDR1 and CDR2 from the germline V gene are MNHEY and SMNVEV (reference sequence). This chain's CDR3 is CASSFSSGILGYTF. CDR3 nucleotide sequence: TGTGCCAGCAGTTTCTCCAGCGGCATCCTTGGCTACACCTTC.

The chain couples TRBV28 to TRBJ1-1; 9 nucleotides agree with TRBD1. J lost 5 bases, V lost 7 bases, and 11 bases had no gene match. Germline V gene sequence: CDR1 MDHEN, CDR2 SYDVKM. This CDR3 comprises 15 residues. CDR3 region: CASKVAGQGGTEAFF. The CDR3 DNA sequence: TGTGCCAGCAAGGTTGCGGGACAGGGAGGGACTGAAGCTTTCTTT. Together with reference TRBV28 and TRBJ1-1, the CDR3 gives the full variable domain: DVKVTQSSRYLVKRTGEKVFLECVQDMDHENMFWYRQDPGLGLRLIYFSYDVKMKEKGDIPEGYSVSREKKERFSLILESASTNQTSMYLCASKVAGQGGTEAFFGQGTRLTVV.

The V and J genes are TRBV2 and TRBJ2-3; D unclear. The CDR3 is 13 residues long. Germline CDR1 and CDR2: SNHLY and FYNNEI. The V end lost 6 bases, the J end lost 5 bases, and 12 bases lay between the germline ends. CDR3 in DNA: TGTGCCAGCAGACACCTGATGGTAGATACGCAGTATTTT. This sequence encodes CASRHLMVDTQYF.

This chain links TRBV6-5 with TRBJ2-3; perhaps TRBD2 as D (5 bases). CDR1 and CDR2 from the germline V gene are MNHEY and SVGAGI. Deletions cut 7 bases from V and 1 base from J, with 12 bases between. This CDR3 has 14 residues. The chain's CDR3 is CASMGSVGTDTQYF. The DNA for the CDR3 is TGTGCCAGCATGGGGAGTGTGGGCACAGATACGCAGTATTTT.

The chain combines TRBV28 with TRBJ1-2, with D perhaps TRBD1 (5 bases). The germline V and J ends were trimmed by 3 bases and 4 bases, with 12 bases remaining between them. This CDR3 region has 14 residues. The germline V gene has CDR1 MDHEN and CDR2 SYDVKM. The CDR3 loop reads CASSLPGPSYGYTF. CDR3 DNA sequence: TGTGCCAGCAGTTTGCCAGGGCCGAGCTATGGCTACACCTTC.

The J gene is TRBJ1-3, the V gene TRBV18; D unclear. The germline V gene encodes CDR1 KGHSH and CDR2 LQKENI. The CDR3 runs to 15 residues. V was shortened by 6 bases and J by 0 bases, with 12 bases between the two germline ends. This CDR3 reads CASSPDGSSGNTIYF. The CDR3 bases are TGTGCCAGCTCTCCTGACGGGAGCTCTGGAAACACCATATATTTT. Looking up the rest from reference TRBV18 and TRBJ1-3 gives the full variable domain: NAGVMQNPRHLVRRRGQEARLRCSPMKGHSHVYWYRQLPEEGLKFMVYLQKENIIDESGMPKERFSAEFPKEGPSILRIQQVVRGDSAAYFCASSPDGSSGNTIYFGEGSWLTVV.

The chain employs TRBV5-1 and TRBJ2-4; weak D call: TRBD2 (6 bases). Trimming took off 0 bases at V and 0 bases at J, with 13 bases between the two ends. The CDR3 sequence is 17 residues long. Germline CDR1 reads SGHRS; CDR2 reads YFSETQ. In DNA, the CDR3 is TGCGCCAGCAGCTTGGTGGGGGGAGCAGGAGCCAAAAACATTCAGTACTTC. Residues: CASSLVGGAGAKNIQYF.

CDR3 residues: CASSLGLAGGTYNEQFF. For the CDR3, the DNA is TGTGCCAGCAGTCTCGGACTAGCGGGGGGAACCTACAATGAGCAGTTCTTC. The chain combines TRBV7-6 with TRBJ2-1; 14 positions agree with TRBD2. The CDR3 consists of 17 residues. CDR1 is SGHVS, CDR2 FNYEAQ, per germline. Germline trimming cut 6 bases from V and 2 bases from J; bases unmatched to any gene: 6.